These 23 T cell receptor beta chains originate from one sample sequenced in a study of T cells in Graves' hyperthyroidism and ophthalmopathy. There were TCR beta CDR3 regions amplified from RNA transcripts. The primer set for the first-round RT-PCR of the TCR CDR3 was HTBI. TCRdb fed the multiplex PCR reads into MiXCR, producing one record per CDR3 protein. The table has 660,000 or so distinct CDR3 sequences, just under 45% seen once; the top ten hold approximately 6.8%. Sequencing was done on a sample of peripheral blood or thyroid tissue (not recorded which). The origin of the receptors is an adult man with Graves' disease, either hyperthyroidism or ophthalmopathy (not recorded which).

V usage is TRBV2 and J usage is TRBJ1-4, with 7 bases fitting TRBD1. CDR3 size: 13 residues. V dropped 6 bases and J dropped 8; count of bases not matched to a gene: 6. The germline CDR1 and CDR2 sequences are SNHLY and FYNNEI. Here the CDR3 reads CASSGQAGEKLFF. In nucleotides, the CDR3 is TGTGCCAGCAGCGGACAGGCGGGCGAAAAACTGTTTTTT.

This sequence joins TRBV18 and TRBJ2-7; unclear D gene. The CDR3 is 13 residues long. The V end was cut by 2 bases, the J end by 3 bases, with 8 bases between. The germline gives CDR1 KGHSH, CDR2 LQKENI. The CDR3 region has the DNA TGTGCCAGCTCACCAGGGCCCTACTACGAGCAGTACTTC. Encoded protein: CASSPGPYYEQYF.

To note about this clonotype: This may come from a read error, since a much larger clone is one base off. The J gene is TRBJ1-1, the V gene TRBV7-8; D perhaps matches TRBD1 (6 bases). Germline lookup yields CDR1 SGHVS and CDR2 FQNEAQ. The CDR3 extends over 16 amino acids. Here the CDR3 reads CASGLGPGTPNTEAFF. The DNA for the CDR3 is TGTGCCAGCGGCTTAGGCCCTGGGACACCGAACACTGAAGCTTTCTTT. Together with reference TRBV7-8 and TRBJ1-1, the CDR3 gives the full variable domain: GAGVSQSPRYKVAKRGQDVALRCDPISGHVSLFWYQQALGQGPEFLTYFQNEAQLDKSGLPSDRFFAERPEGSVSTLKIQRTQQEDSAVYLCASGLGPGTPNTEAFFGQGTRLTVV.

The CDR3 here is CSASPKSSYNSPLHF. CDR3 nucleotide sequence: TGCAGTGCTAGTCCGAAGAGCTCCTATAATTCACCCCTCCACTTT. The J gene is TRBJ1-6, the V gene TRBV20-1; D not resolved. From germline, CDR1 is DFQATT and CDR2 SNEGSKA (reference sequence). V shed 3 bases and J shed 0 bases, with 9 bases lying between them. The CDR3 is 15 residues long.

A single count supports this clonotype. CDR3: CATQSIETQYF. CDR3 coding DNA: TGTGCCACCCAGAGTATAGAGACCCAGTACTTC. The V and J genes are TRBV10-3 and TRBJ2-5; no firm D call. The length of the CDR3 is 11 residues. Germline CDR1 reads ENHRY; CDR2 reads SYGVKD. Trimming pared 10 bases from V and 4 bases from J, leaving 10 bases between.

The V and J genes are TRBV9 and TRBJ1-5; D is perhaps TRBD1 (6 bases). The CDR3 totals 14 residues. CDR1 is SGDLS and CDR2 is YYNGEE in the germline V gene. Trimming removed 7 bases from V and 5 bases from J, with 16 bases in between. The CDR3 DNA reads TGTGCCAGCTCACCGGAGACAGGAGATCAGCCCCAGCATTTT. It specifies CASSPETGDQPQHF.

The chain combines TRBV10-3 with TRBJ1-4; possible D gene TRBD1, 6 bases. Germline V gene sequence: CDR1 ENHRY, CDR2 SYGVKD. The CDR3 is 13 amino acids. CDR3 DNA sequence: TGTGCTAAGGGGGGGCATGGTAATGAAAAACTGTTTTTT. This encodes CAKGGHGNEKLFF.

This clonotype was seen repeatedly, ten times or more. This chain links TRBV15 with TRBJ1-6; 9 nucleotides agree with TRBD1. The CDR3 covers 15 residues. The junction had 8 bases not matched to a gene; V was cut back by 5 bases and J by 9 bases. The germline gives CDR1 LNHNV, CDR2 YYDKDF (reference sequence). The DNA of the CDR3 is TGTGCCACCAGCGAAGACAGGGGGAGAGTTTCACCCCTCCACTTT. The encoded protein is CATSEDRGRVSPLHF.

This clonotype was counted at least ten times. The rearrangement joins TRBV7-2 to TRBJ1-4; D may be TRBD1 (5 bases). CDR1 is SGHTA, CDR2 FQGNSA, per germline. CDR3 length: 13 residues. The V and J ends lost 3 bases and 7 bases respectively, with 9 bases between them. The CDR3 DNA sequence: TGTGCCAGCAGCTTGGGACGGATTGAAAAACTGTTTTTT. It yields the protein CASSLGRIEKLFF.

The sample holds a few counts of this clonotype. The chain carries TRBV12-3 or TRBV12-4 and TRBJ1-4; unclear D gene. The length of the CDR3 is 12 residues. Trimming removed 4 bases from V and 10 bases from J, with 10 bases in between. The DNA for the CDR3 is TGTGCCAGCAGTTCCCACGAAGGAAAACTGTTTTTT. This sequence encodes CASSSHEGKLFF.

At least ten counts were recorded for this clonotype. This sequence joins TRBV24-1 and TRBJ2-2; weak D call: TRBD1 (6 bases). Germline-derived CDR1 and CDR2 are KGHDR and SFDVKD. The CDR3 is 17 residues long. V was pared by 7 bases and J by 1 base, with 18 bases between. CDR3 protein: CATSDPPGAGNTGELFF. The CDR3 region has the DNA TGTGCCACCAGCGACCCGCCAGGGGCAGGGAACACCGGGGAGCTGTTTTTT.

The rearrangement joins TRBV10-3 to TRBJ2-7; D might be TRBD2 (6 bases). This CDR3 contains 12 residues. The germline CDR1 and CDR2 sequences are ENHRY and SYGVKD. The V end lost 8 bases, the J end lost 4 bases, and 12 bases lay between the germline ends. The CDR3 DNA reads TGTGCCATCGGAGGGCTTTTTTACGAGCAGTACTTC. It encodes CAIGGLFYEQYF.

This chain joins TRBV10-3 and TRBJ1-6; 7 nucleotides agree with TRBD1. The CDR3 has 15 residues. Trimming cost V 5 bases and J 7 bases; bases outside gene matches: 8. Germline CDR1 ENHRY, CDR2 SYGVKD. In DNA form, the CDR3 reads TGTGCCATCAGTCAGGGGGGAAGACAAAATTCACCCCTCCACTTT. Translation: CAISQGGRQNSPLHF.

This sequence joins TRBV7-9 and TRBJ1-1; 9 bases are shared with TRBD1. Germline V CDR1 and CDR2: SEHNR, FQNEAQ (reference sequence). The length of the CDR3 is 15 residues. The V gene end was trimmed by 4 bases and the J gene end by 4 bases; junction bases not matched to a gene: 7. DNA of the CDR3: TGTGCCAGCAGCTCCAGGACAGGGGAAACCACTGAAGCTTTCTTT. The encoded protein is CASSSRTGETTEAFF.

The V gene is TRBV7-1, the J gene TRBJ1-2; D is undetermined. TRBV7-1 is given ORF status, its function remaining uncertain. Between the trimmed V and J ends, which lost 1 base and 5 bases, there was a span of 8 bases. The CDR3 loop spans 13 amino acids. DNA for the CDR3: TGTGCCAGCAGCTCAGGGAGAAGATATGGCTACACCTTC. It yields the protein CASSSGRRYGYTF.

Turning to this clonotype: A much more abundant neighbour one base away suggests this may be a read error. The chain combines TRBV7-4 with TRBJ2-2, with 7 bases that match TRBD1. The CDR3 is made up of 18 amino acids. Germline values: CDR1 SGHVT, CDR2 SQSDAQ. V dropped 4 bases and J dropped 1; count of bases not matched to a gene: 12. CDR3 sequence: CASSSKTGSTLNTGELFF. DNA of the CDR3: TGTGCCAGCAGCTCGAAGACAGGGTCGACCCTGAACACCGGGGAGCTGTTTTTT.

This clonotype was detected many times. The rearrangement uses TRBV15 and TRBJ2-7; possibly TRBD1 for D (6 bases). Per germline, CDR1 LNHNV and CDR2 YYDKDF (reference sequence). The CDR3 runs to 15 residues. V was shortened by 0 bases and J by 3 bases, with 12 bases between the two germline ends. The DNA for the CDR3 is TGTGCCACCAGCAGAGATACGGGACACCACTACGAGCAGTACTTC. This sequence encodes CATSRDTGHHYEQYF.

Only a few counts were recorded for this clonotype. The CDR3 sequence: CASSLKDTEAFF. CDR3 sequence (DNA): TGCGCCAGCAGCTTGAAGGACACTGAAGCTTTCTTT. This chain joins TRBV5-1 and TRBJ1-1; D is unclear. The germline V and J ends were trimmed by 1 base and 3 bases, with 4 bases remaining between them. This CDR3 region has 12 residues. Germline V lookup: CDR1 SGHRS, CDR2 YFSETQ.

J is TRBJ2-7 and V is TRBV7-3, with 10 positions matching TRBD2. Trimming cost V 5 bases and J 6 bases; bases outside gene matches: 7. The CDR3 contains 14 residues. Germline CDR1 is SGHTA and CDR2 is FQGTGA. The CDR3 protein is CASSGKLAGIEQYF. The DNA of the CDR3 is TGTGCCAGCAGCGGGAAACTAGCGGGAATCGAGCAGTACTTC.

The V and J genes are TRBV5-1 and TRBJ1-1; no clear D. Per the germline V gene, CDR1 is SGHRS and CDR2 is YFSETQ. The CDR3 spans 14 residues. Trimming cost V 0 bases and J 1 base, with 7 bases left between them. The CDR3 protein is CASSLESPNTEAFF. The CDR3 DNA follows: TGCGCCAGCAGCTTGGAATCCCCGAACACTGAAGCTTTCTTT.

As for this clonotype: A read error is possible here, since a much larger clone lies one base away. This chain links TRBV2 with TRBJ2-7, with D tentatively TRBD2 (7 bases). The V gene's germline CDR1 is SNHLY and CDR2 FYNNEI. This CDR3 contains 16 residues. CDR3: CTSSEWGLRGSYEQYF. DNA of the CDR3: TGTACCAGCAGTGAATGGGGGCTGCGGGGGTCCTACGAGCAGTACTTC.

The chain uses TRBV20-1 and TRBJ1-6; perhaps TRBD1 as D (5 bases). Germline V gene sequence: CDR1 DFQATT, CDR2 SNEGSKA (reference sequence). Deletions cut 3 bases from V and 7 bases from J, with 16 bases between. CDR3 size: 15 residues. The CDR3 protein is CSARLGTEGNSPLHF. CDR3 coding DNA: TGCAGTGCTAGGCTCGGGACGGAAGGCAATTCACCCCTCCACTTT.

In DNA, the CDR3 is TGTGCCAGCAGCTTCCGGGACAGGGGGCAAGAAAAACTGTTTTTT. This translates into CASSFRDRGQEKLFF. The chain carries TRBV7-2 and TRBJ1-4, with 12 bases matching TRBD1. With 3 bases clipped from V and 8 bases from J, the junction kept 4 bases outside the gene matches. Looked up from germline, CDR1 is SGHTA and CDR2 is FQGNSA. This CDR3 has 15 amino acids.